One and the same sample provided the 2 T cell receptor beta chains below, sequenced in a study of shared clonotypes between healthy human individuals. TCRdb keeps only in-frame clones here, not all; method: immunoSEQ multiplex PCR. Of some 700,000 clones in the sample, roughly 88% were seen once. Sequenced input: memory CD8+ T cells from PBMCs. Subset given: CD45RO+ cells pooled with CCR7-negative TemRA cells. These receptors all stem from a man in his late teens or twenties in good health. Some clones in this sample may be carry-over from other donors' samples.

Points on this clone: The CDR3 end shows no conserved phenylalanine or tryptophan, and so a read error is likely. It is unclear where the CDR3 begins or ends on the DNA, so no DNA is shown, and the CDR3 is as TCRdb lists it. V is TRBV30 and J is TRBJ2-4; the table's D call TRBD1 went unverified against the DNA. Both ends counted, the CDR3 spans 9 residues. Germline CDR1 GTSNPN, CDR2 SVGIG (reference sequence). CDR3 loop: CAWSVLEQV.

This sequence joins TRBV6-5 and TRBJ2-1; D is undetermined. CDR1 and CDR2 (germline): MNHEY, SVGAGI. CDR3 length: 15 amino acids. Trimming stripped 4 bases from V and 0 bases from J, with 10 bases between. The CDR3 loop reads CASSSGLSSYNEQFF. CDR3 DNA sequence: TGTGCCAGCAGTTCAGGTCTCAGCTCCTACAATGAGCAGTTCTTC.